The present entry profiles one TCR beta chain with its context. Antigen: not known. A much larger clone lies one base from this, so it may be a read error. This sample is drawn from a study of regulatory T cells in long-lasting Graves disease. Libraries of TCR beta came from iRepertoire HTBI primers plus Arm-PCR of CDR3 regions. Each CDR3 protein is one row after TCRdb ran MiXCR on the multiplex PCR reads. The sample includes roughly 400,000 distinct CDR3 sequences, approximately 15% of them seen just once. From germline, CDR1 is DFQATT and CDR2 SNEGSKA (reference sequence). This CDR3 contains 14 residues. Study-level points and caveats: Persistent disease samples used TRBV28, TRBJ1-2 and TRBJ2-5 preferentially.

The time point here: newly diagnosed GD, antithyroid drugs for less than 3 months. The authors made the TCR library using RNA they extracted from PBMCs. The sample also formed part of further work on T cells in Graves' hyperthyroidism and ophthalmopathy. From that paper: Stable hyperthyroidism was told apart from ophthalmopathy by a model built on 13 V-J features.

This receptor was taken from a woman between 40 and 55 years old with Graves disease. The specimen comprised peripheral blood mononuclear cells (PBMCs), sampled at new diagnosis, from a patient treated with antithyroid drugs. The V and J genes are TRBV20-1 and TRBJ1-1; the match to TRBD1 covers 7 bases. CDR3 loop: CSASRNRGRTGAFF. In DNA, the CDR3 is TGCAGTGCTAGTAGAAACAGGGGCCGAACTGGAGCTTTCTTT.